This TCR beta chain was recovered during a study of shared clonotypes between healthy human individuals. General study points: Generation probabilities of non-shared clonotypes were lower (relative to those shared by all four donors).

At a deep level, the assay was run. Template for every sorted-subset replicate PCR totaled around 200 ng DNA, 25,000 to 30,000 T cell genomes. The repertoire was sequenced with immunoSEQ multiplex PCR; TCRdb's copy has only in-frame clones and lacks some. The sample records millions of clones, roughly 96% being singletons. Donors comprised healthy HIV-negative adults lacking recent acute infections or vaccinations. Concerning this clone itself: Its antigen is unidentified.

Per the germline V gene, CDR1 is MGHDK and CDR2 is SYGVNS. The V and J ends lost 3 bases and 0 bases respectively, with 5 bases between them. The CDR3 has 13 amino acids. This clonotype originated in a man aged 18 to 29 in good health. Sequencing used naive CD4+ T cells sorted from blood. The subset denotes: CD45RA+ positively selected. This chain joins TRBV25-1 and TRBJ2-5, with D hard to call. The CDR3 sequence is CASSDRYQETQYF. The CDR3, as DNA: TGTGCCAGCAGTGACAGATACCAAGAGACCCAGTACTTC.